This passage covers 26 T cell receptor beta chains from one sample sequenced in a study of monozygotic twins with inflammatory bowel disease. TCRdb re-called the 5' RACE reads; one entry per CDR3 protein, DNA not given. The sample's table shows approximately 150,000 distinct CDR3 sequences. The specimen was blood. The receptors originated from a human donor with ulcerative colitis or Crohn's disease, or a healthy co-twin of an affected twin (not recorded which).

The CDR3 protein is CASSIGRGITEAFF. This rearrangement joins TRBV27 to TRBJ1-1. CDR1 is MNHEY and CDR2 is SMNVEV in the germline V gene (reference sequence). The CDR3 spans 14 residues.

This chain uses TRBV29-1 with TRBJ1-1. The length of the CDR3 is 12 residues. The germline CDR1 and CDR2 sequences are SQVTM and ANQGSEA. CDR3 residues: CSVEWQNTEAFF.

This rearrangement joins TRBV7-2 to TRBJ1-3; the D gene TCRdb calls, TRBD1, cannot be checked with no DNA. Germline assignment: CDR1 SGHTA and CDR2 FQGNSA. The CDR3 length is 16 residues. The CDR3 here is CASSLAFRDSGNTIYF.

The V gene is TRBV7-3, the J gene TRBJ2-5; TCRdb proposes TRBD1, but this gene call is untestable without DNA. Germline V gene lookup returns CDR1 SGHTA and CDR2 FQGTGA. The CDR3 spans 15 residues. CDR3 sequence: CASSVTGGFQETQYF.

The genes are TRBV7-2 and TRBJ1-2; TCRdb lists TRBD1, though no DNA is available to test this call. The CDR3 length is 17 residues. Per germline, CDR1 SGHTA and CDR2 FQGNSA. The CDR3 is CASSLDARDSWYYGYTF. Looking up the rest from reference TRBV7-2 and TRBJ1-2 gives the full variable domain: GAGVSQSPSNKVTEKGKDVELRCDPISGHTALYWYRQSLGQGLEFLIYFQGNSAPDKSGLPSDRFSAERTGGSVSTLTIQRTQQEDSAVYLCASSLDARDSWYYGYTFGSGTRLTVV.

The J gene is TRBJ1-5, the V gene TRBV28; TCRdb gives TRBD1 as the D gene, but with no DNA this cannot be confirmed. Looked up from germline, CDR1 is MDHEN and CDR2 is SYDVKM. The CDR3 sequence is 15 residues long. The CDR3 loop reads CASSFPGKGNQPQHF.

The chain couples TRBV5-1 to TRBJ1-4. Germline CDR1 SGHRS, CDR2 YFSETQ. The CDR3 is 13 amino acids. The CDR3 region is CASSSSQTEKLFF.

This chain uses TRBV20-1 with TRBJ2-7. CDR1 and CDR2 from the germline V gene are DFQATT and SNEGSKA (reference sequence). CDR3 size: 14 residues. This chain's CDR3 is CSASTPSNLDEQYF.

V gene TRBV20-1 combines with J gene TRBJ1-2. Germline lookup yields CDR1 DFQATT and CDR2 SNEGSKA (reference sequence). CDR3 size: 12 residues. The CDR3 sequence is CSANGLTEGYTF.

The chain carries TRBV3-1 and TRBJ1-1; TCRdb returns TRBD1, unconfirmable since there is no DNA. CDR3 length equals 14 residues. Germline lookup yields CDR1 LGHDT and CDR2 YNNKEL (reference sequence). The chain's CDR3 is CASSQERGYTEAFF.

The chain combines TRBV20-1 with TRBJ1-1; TCRdb's D call of TRBD1 is untestable without DNA. CDR1 is DFQATT, CDR2 SNEGSKA, per germline (reference sequence). This CDR3 has 14 amino acids. This CDR3 reads CSARDLNRGTYAFF.

The chain joins TRBV28 to TRBJ1-1; TCRdb designates TRBD1, a call that cannot be tested without DNA. The CDR3 is 13 residues long. Germline loops: CDR1 MDHEN, CDR2 SYDVKM. CDR3 loop: CASSFRGRAEAFF.

The chain links TRBV29-1 to TRBJ2-7; TCRdb indicates TRBD1, and absent DNA this call remains unverified. Germline loops: CDR1 SQVTM, CDR2 ANQGSEA. The CDR3 is 14 amino acids. The CDR3 protein is CSVEWRDRGYEQYF.

V and J are TRBV7-6 and TRBJ2-3; TCRdb calls TRBD1, which cannot be checked without DNA. The germline gives CDR1 SGHVS, CDR2 FNYEAQ. This CDR3 has 15 amino acids. CDR3 loop: CASSYRDRATDTQYF.

The V gene is TRBV7-2, the J gene TRBJ2-5; TCRdb calls TRBD2, which cannot be checked without DNA. Germline values: CDR1 SGHTA, CDR2 FQGNSA. The length of the CDR3 is 14 residues. The CDR3 loop reads CASSFSLARETQYF.

The chain has TRBV5-1 and TRBJ1-5. This CDR3 is 15 amino acids long. Germline CDR1 SGHRS, CDR2 YFSETQ. CDR3 region: CASSLNGDSNQPQHF.

The V call is TRBV20-1, the J call TRBJ2-3; TCRdb outputs TRBD2, but without DNA this stays unchecked. Germline loops: CDR1 DFQATT, CDR2 SNEGSKA (reference sequence). This CDR3 is built from 19 residues. The CDR3 is CSARSLRTGLAPSTDTQYF.

V usage is TRBV7-8 and J usage is TRBJ2-7; TCRdb's assignment of TRBD2 cannot be checked, as there is no DNA. Germline-derived CDR1 and CDR2 are SGHVS and FQNEAQ. CDR3 length equals 15 residues. The chain's CDR3 is CASSRLAGENYEQYF.

The chain uses TRBV10-3 and TRBJ2-1; TCRdb proposes TRBD2, but this gene call is untestable without DNA. CDR3 length: 15 residues. Germline V lookup: CDR1 ENHRY, CDR2 SYGVKD. This CDR3 is CAISESREARGEQFF.

The chain carries TRBV20-1 and TRBJ1-5; the D call from TCRdb, TRBD1, cannot be confirmed without DNA. Germline V gene data show CDR1 as DFQATT and CDR2 as SNEGSKA (reference sequence). The CDR3 length is 14 residues. The chain's CDR3 is CSASQAGPGQPQHF.

The chain carries TRBV11-1 and TRBJ2-1; TCRdb returns TRBD2, unconfirmable since there is no DNA. The CDR3 consists of 19 residues. The germline gives CDR1 SGHAT, CDR2 FQDESV (reference sequence). This CDR3 reads CASSLGLQFGTSGGNEQFF. Together with reference TRBV11-1 and TRBJ2-1, the CDR3 gives the full variable domain: EAEVAQSPRYKITEKSQAVAFWCDPISGHATLYWYRQILGQGPELLVQFQDESVVDDSQLPKDRFSAERLKGVDSTLKIQPAELGDSAMYLCASSLGLQFGTSGGNEQFFGPGTRLTVL.

V gene TRBV10-3 combines with J gene TRBJ2-7; TCRdb's D call, TRBD1, is unchecked because there is no DNA. Looked up from germline, CDR1 is ENHRY and CDR2 is SYGVKD. The length of the CDR3 is 13 residues. The CDR3 sequence is CAIRSGKWDEQYF.

The rearrangement links TRBV7-9 to TRBJ2-7; TCRdb calls TRBD1, which cannot be checked without DNA. There are 14 residues in the CDR3. Looked up from germline, CDR1 is SEHNR and CDR2 is FQNEAQ (reference sequence). CDR3 sequence reads: CASSFTGQSYEQYF.

The rearrangement uses TRBV27 and TRBJ2-7; TCRdb selects TRBD2, and the lack of DNA leaves this call unchecked. This CDR3 spans 13 amino acids. CDR1 and CDR2 (germline): MNHEY, SMNVEV (reference sequence). CDR3 in amino acids: CASSGLPSYEQYF.

The rearrangement links TRBV7-4 to TRBJ2-1; there is no DNA to check the TCRdb D call of TRBD1. The germline gives CDR1 SGHVT, CDR2 SQSDAQ. The CDR3 is 14 residues long. The CDR3 sequence is CASSLAGRNNEQFF.

This chain connects TRBV4-3 to TRBJ2-2; TCRdb gives TRBD2 as the D gene, but with no DNA this cannot be confirmed. This CDR3 has 14 residues. Germline V gives CDR1 LGHNA, CDR2 YSLEER. CDR3 sequence reads: CASSQDRTTGELFF.